This is a list of T cell receptor beta chains from one sample in a study of blood T cell repertoires in COVID-19. Generated by immunoSEQ multiplex PCR, the TCRdb table keeps only in-frame clones and is missing some. The profile shows fewer than 60,000 clones, about 84% of them singletons. The sample was peripheral blood. Every receptor here comes from a man aged 55-75 years with acute or convalescent COVID-19. Each CDR3 is given with its conserved first and last residue. The order of the fields is D gene, V gene, J gene, clone size, CDR3 DNA, CDR3 protein. A D gene is named only where the DNA matches it firmly. Clone size is stated in some rows and not others, as once, few, many or a class when expanded.

>TRBD1|TRBV19|TRBJ1-6|-
TGTGCCAGTAGAGGACAGGGTCAAAATTCACCCCTCCACTTT
CASRGQGQNSPLHF
>TRBD1|TRBV5-5|TRBJ1-5|-
TGTGCCAGCAGCCCGGGACAGGTTAATCAGCCCCAGCATTTT
CASSPGQVNQPQHF
>TRBD1|TRBV15|TRBJ2-3|-
TGTGCCACCAGCAGAGAGAACAGGGGGCAAGGTACGCAGTATTTT
CATSRENRGQGTQYF
>-|TRBV5-1|TRBJ1-2|-
TGCGCCAGCAGCTTGGCGGGGGTTGGCGGCTACACCTTC
CASSLAGVGGYTF
>-|TRBV7-8|TRBJ1-5|-
TGTGCCAGCAGCTTGGGAGGGGATCAGCCCCAGCATTTT
CASSLGGDQPQHF
>-|TRBV3-1/TRBV3-2|TRBJ1-1|-
TGTGCCAGCAGCCAAGGCGTCTTAGACACTGAAGCTTTCTTT
CASSQGVLDTEAFF
>-|TRBV9|TRBJ1-4|-
TGTGCCAGCAGCGTAGGGGGAGACAATGAAAAACTGTTTTTT
CASSVGGDNEKLFF
>TRBD1|TRBV6-1|TRBJ1-3|-
TGTGCCAGCAGTGAGACAGGGCCTGGAAACACCATATATTTT
CASSETGPGNTIYF
>-|TRBV30|TRBJ2-5|-
TGTGCCTGGAGTGCCTCCGGACAGAGAGGGGAGACCCAGTACTTC
CAWSASGQRGETQYF
>-|TRBV12-3/TRBV12-4|TRBJ2-2|once
TGTGCCAGCAGCCCCTCGGGGGAGCTGTTTTTT
CASSPSGELFF
>-|TRBV5-1|TRBJ1-1|-
TGCGCCAGCAGATATGGACAGAACACTGAAGCTTTCTTT
CASRYGQNTEAFF
>TRBD1|TRBV11-3|TRBJ1-1|-
TGTGCCAGCAGCGATCGGGACAGGGGATTCACTGAAGCTTTCTTT
CASSDRDRGFTEAFF
>TRBD1|TRBV5-4|TRBJ2-5|-
TGTGCCAGCAGCCACCAGGACAGGGAAGAGACCCAGTACTTC
CASSHQDREETQYF
>-|TRBV6-5|TRBJ1-6|-
TGTGCCAGCAAAGCTCAGGCTGGTCCCCTCCACTTT
CASKAQAGPLHF
>TRBD1|TRBV2|TRBJ2-2|once
TGTGCCAGCAGTGGGGGACAGGGCACCGGGGAGCTGTTTTTT
CASSGGQGTGELFF
>-|TRBV11-2|TRBJ2-7|-
TGTGCCAGCAGCTTAGAGGCGGGCTACGAGCAGTACTTC
CASSLEAGYEQYF
>TRBD2|TRBV20-1|TRBJ2-1|-
TGCAGTGCTAGAGAAAGCGGGGGTCAGTTCTTC
CSARESGGQFF
>-|TRBV4-2|TRBJ2-7|-
TGTGCCAGCAGCCAAGCGGGGGAGAGCTCCTACGAGCAGTACTTC
CASSQAGESSYEQYF
>TRBD1|TRBV19|TRBJ2-7|-
TGTGCCAGTAGTATGGACAGGGGCTACGAGCAGTACTTC
CASSMDRGYEQYF
>-|TRBV28|TRBJ2-3|-
TGTGCCAGCACTCCGTTGGGTGGACAGATCACAGATACACAGTATTTT
CASTPLGGQITDTQYF
>TRBD1|TRBV29-1|TRBJ2-7|-
TGCAGCGTTGCGGACAGGGGATTCGAGCAGTACTTC
CSVADRGFEQYF
>TRBD1|TRBV5-1|TRBJ1-5|few
TGCGCCAGCAGCTTGGAGCAGGGGGGTCAGCCCCAGCATTTT
CASSLEQGGQPQHF
>TRBD2|TRBV5-4|TRBJ2-1|-
TGTGCCAGCAGCCTAGCGGGGGGGCCCAATGAGCAGTTCTTC
CASSLAGGPNEQFF